Following are 19 T cell receptor beta chains from one sample sequenced in a study of blood T cell repertoires in COVID-19. Sequencing was performed with immunoSEQ multiplex PCR; in TCRdb, only in-frame clones are kept and a portion is missing. There are around 370,000 clones in the sample; about nine tenths occur only once, and 6% to 8% lies in the top ten. Sequencing used peripheral blood. These TCRs come from an older woman with COVID-19, enrolled during active disease.

The V and J genes are TRBV27 and TRBJ1-2; 7 positions match TRBD1. The germline V gene encodes CDR1 MNHEY and CDR2 SMNVEV (reference sequence). The CDR3 is 14 amino acids. Losses at the gene ends were 8 bases for V and 4 bases for J; bases not matched to a gene: 10. CDR3 residues: CASGPGQRGYGYTF. Here the CDR3 DNA reads TGTGCCAGCGGACCGGGACAGAGAGGCTATGGCTACACCTTC.

The chain is built from TRBV7-9 and TRBJ1-1; D remains ambiguous. The CDR3 has 11 amino acids. Trimming took off 5 bases at V and 9 bases at J, with 10 bases between the two ends. CDR1 SEHNR and CDR2 FQNEAQ come from the germline V gene (reference sequence). This CDR3 is CASSLGRKAFF. DNA of the CDR3: TGTGCCAGCAGCCTCGGTAGAAAAGCTTTCTTT.

The V call is TRBV24-1, the J call TRBJ1-5; TRBD1 aligns across 7 bases. The V gene's germline CDR1 is KGHDR and CDR2 SFDVKD. The CDR3 extends over 17 amino acids. With 3 bases clipped from V and 4 bases from J, the junction kept 11 bases outside the gene matches. The chain's CDR3 is CATSDGTGVVGNQPQHF. Here the CDR3 DNA reads TGTGCCACCAGTGATGGTACAGGGGTCGTAGGTAATCAGCCCCAGCATTTT.

This rearrangement joins TRBV19 to TRBJ2-3, with 9 bases identical to TRBD2. The germline V gene has CDR1 LNHDA and CDR2 SQIVND (reference sequence). J was trimmed by 2 bases and V by 2 bases; bases with no gene match: 5. The CDR3 sequence is 16 residues long. Written as DNA, the CDR3 is TGTGCCAGTAGTATAAGGCGGGGGGGCCCCACAGATACGCAGTATTTT. It is translated as CASSIRRGGPTDTQYF.

The V gene is TRBV2, the J gene TRBJ1-6; D gene ambiguous. The CDR3 sequence is 13 residues long. The V end was cut by 6 bases, the J end by 7 bases, with 10 bases between. Germline assignment: CDR1 SNHLY and CDR2 FYNNEI. The CDR3 DNA follows: TGTGCCAGCAGGAACAGTCGGAATTCACCCCTCCACTTT. This translates into CASRNSRNSPLHF.

The V call is TRBV7-9, the J call TRBJ2-1, with 9 bases lining up with TRBD1. Per the germline V gene, CDR1 is SEHNR and CDR2 is FQNEAQ (reference sequence). The trim removed 6 bases at V and 10 bases at J, leaving 16 bases unmatched. This CDR3 comprises 16 residues. The CDR3 here is CASRRTGQGLLLEQFF. CDR3 in DNA: TGTGCCAGCAGACGTACGGGACAGGGTCTACTATTAGAGCAGTTCTTC.

The J gene is TRBJ2-7, the V gene TRBV5-1, with 12 positions matching TRBD1. J was trimmed by 0 bases and V by 4 bases; bases with no gene match: 11. Germline-derived CDR1 and CDR2 are SGHRS and YFSETQ. The CDR3 has 18 amino acids. The DNA of the CDR3 is TGCGCCAGCAGCCAGAAGGGTGGGACAGGGGGCTCCTCCTACGAGCAGTACTTC. Its protein is CASSQKGGTGGSSYEQYF.

The CDR3 protein is CASRGQGSYNEQFF. The CDR3 DNA reads TGTGCCAGCAGAGGACAGGGGAGCTACAATGAGCAGTTCTTC. This chain links TRBV7-2 with TRBJ2-1; 9 nucleotides agree with TRBD1. The CDR3 loop spans 14 amino acids. Trimming cost V 6 bases and J 3 bases; bases outside gene matches: 3. Looked up from germline, CDR1 is SGHTA and CDR2 is FQGNSA.

V gene TRBV5-5 combines with J gene TRBJ2-5; tentatively, D is TRBD1 (5 bases). The V gene's germline CDR1 is SGHKS and CDR2 YYEKEE (reference sequence). The CDR3 contains 13 residues. V lost 0 bases, J lost 6 bases, and 9 bases lay in between. As DNA, the CDR3 is TGTGCCAGCAGCTTGGAGGCAGGGAAGACCCAGTACTTC. It encodes CASSLEAGKTQYF.

The CDR3 is CAWRRGTGPYEQYF. The CDR3 region has the DNA TGTGCCTGGAGGAGGGGGACAGGGCCCTACGAGCAGTACTTC. The chain carries TRBV30 and TRBJ2-7; the match to TRBD1 covers 9 bases. This CDR3 has 14 amino acids. Per germline, CDR1 GTSNPN and CDR2 SVGIG (reference sequence). Trimming at V came to 3 bases and at J to 2 bases, leaving 5 bases not matched to a gene. Complete variable domain (other parts from reference TRBV30 and TRBJ2-7): SQTIHQWPATLVQPVGSPLSLECTVEGTSNPNLYWYRQAAGRGLQLLFYSVGIGQISSEVPQNLSASRPQDRQFILSSKKLLLSDSGFYLCAWRRGTGPYEQYFGPGTRLTVT.

The chain is built from TRBV7-2 and TRBJ1-2; TRBD1 aligns across 7 bases. CDR3 length: 14 amino acids. In germline, CDR1 is SGHTA, CDR2 FQGNSA. With 2 bases clipped from V and 2 bases from J, the junction kept 2 bases outside the gene matches. CDR3 loop: CASSLTGENYGYTF. For the CDR3, the DNA is TGTGCCAGCAGCTTAACAGGGGAGAACTATGGCTACACCTTC.

The chain has TRBV9 and TRBJ1-3, with 9 bases that match TRBD1. Trimming took 4 bases from V and 3 from J; bases not matched to a gene: 11. Germline CDR1 reads SGDLS; CDR2 reads YYNGEE. This CDR3 is 17 amino acids long. CDR3 loop: CASSYRDRVSLGNTIYF. DNA of the CDR3: TGTGCCAGCAGCTACAGGGACAGGGTGTCTCTTGGAAACACCATATATTTT.

V and J are TRBV5-1 and TRBJ1-1, with TRBD1 matching 9 bases. CDR1 is SGHRS, CDR2 YFSETQ, per germline. V lost 4 bases to trimming and J lost 5 bases; unmatched junction nucleotides: 6. The CDR3 consists of 14 residues. Here the CDR3 reads CASSPGTGWTEAFF. CDR3 DNA: TGCGCCAGCAGCCCCGGGACAGGGTGGACTGAAGCTTTCTTT.

This clone was recorded only once. The rearrangement joins TRBV3-1 (or the pseudogene TRBV3-2) to TRBJ2-1, with a possible D match to TRBD2 (6 bases). The V gene's germline CDR1 is LGHDT and CDR2 YNNKEL (reference sequence). The V gene lost 4 bases and the J gene lost 7 bases, with 14 bases spanning the gap. The length of the CDR3 is 14 residues. CDR3 in amino acids: CASSRGALRNEQFF. DNA of the CDR3: TGTGCCAGCAGCCGCGGGGCCCTCCGAAATGAGCAGTTCTTC.

The V gene is TRBV9, the J gene TRBJ1-2, with 10 bases aligning to TRBD1. The germline CDR1 and CDR2 sequences are SGDLS and YYNGEE. The length of the CDR3 is 18 residues. J was trimmed by 2 bases and V by 0 bases; bases with no gene match: 10. CDR3 region: CASSVDREWDRGNYGYTF. DNA of the CDR3: TGTGCCAGCAGCGTAGACCGCGAATGGGACAGGGGAAACTATGGCTACACCTTC.

The chain couples TRBV13 to TRBJ2-5; D perhaps matches TRBD1 (5 bases). Germline V CDR1 and CDR2: PRHDT, FYEKMQ (reference sequence). The CDR3 runs to 15 residues. The germline V and J ends were trimmed by 4 bases and 1 base, with 13 bases remaining between them. The CDR3 is CASSWGRGSQETQYF. The CDR3 DNA reads TGTGCCAGCAGCTGGGGAAGGGGTTCCCAAGAGACCCAGTACTTC. Filled out from reference TRBV13 and TRBJ2-5, the complete variable domain reads AAGVIQSPRHLIKEKRETATLKCYPIPRHDTVYWYQQGPGQDPQFLISFYEKMQSDKGSIPDRFSAQQFSDYHSELNMSSLELGDSALYFCASSWGRGSQETQYFGPGTRLLVL.

The chain recombines TRBV5-1 with TRBJ1-2, with 7 bases aligning to TRBD1. Trimming cost V 4 bases and J 8 bases; bases outside gene matches: 8. Per the germline V gene, CDR1 is SGHRS and CDR2 is YFSETQ. The CDR3 has 13 residues. The CDR3 spells CASSRTGASGYTF. CDR3 nucleotides: TGCGCCAGCAGCAGGACAGGTGCCTCGGGCTACACCTTC.

The chain combines TRBV5-6 with TRBJ2-7, with 7 bases aligning to TRBD1. Trimming removed 2 bases from V and 3 bases from J; junction bases left unmatched: 8. Germline-derived CDR1 and CDR2 are SGHDT and YYEEEE. CDR3 length: 15 residues. The CDR3 sequence: CASSFRDRENYEQYF. The CDR3 DNA sequence: TGTGCCAGCAGCTTCCGGGACAGAGAGAACTACGAGCAGTACTTC.

The chain combines TRBV6-2 or TRBV6-3 with TRBJ2-1, with TRBD2 matching 9 bases. CDR1 is MNHEY and CDR2 is SVGEGT in the germline V gene. Trimming at V came to 4 bases and at J to 1 base, leaving 2 bases not matched to a gene. The CDR3 covers 15 residues. CDR3 DNA sequence: TGTGCCAGCAGTTTAAGCGGGGGGTCCTACAATGAGCAGTTCTTC. This sequence encodes CASSLSGGSYNEQFF.